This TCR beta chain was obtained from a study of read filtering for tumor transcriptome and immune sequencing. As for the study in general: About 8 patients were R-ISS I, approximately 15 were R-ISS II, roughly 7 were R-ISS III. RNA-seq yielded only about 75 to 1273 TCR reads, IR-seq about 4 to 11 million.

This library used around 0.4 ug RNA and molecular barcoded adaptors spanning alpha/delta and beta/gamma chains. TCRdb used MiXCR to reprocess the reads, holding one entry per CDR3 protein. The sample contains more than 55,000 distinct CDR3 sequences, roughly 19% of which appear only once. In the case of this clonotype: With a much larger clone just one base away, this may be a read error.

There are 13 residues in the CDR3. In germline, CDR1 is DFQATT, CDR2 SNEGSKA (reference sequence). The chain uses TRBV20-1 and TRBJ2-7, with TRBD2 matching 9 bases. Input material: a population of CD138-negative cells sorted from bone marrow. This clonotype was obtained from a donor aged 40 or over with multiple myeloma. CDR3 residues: CRASRSLAGEQYF. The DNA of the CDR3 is TGCCGTGCTAGTCGATCACTAGCGGGCGAGCAGTACTTC.